These 5 T cell receptor beta chains originate from one sample sequenced in a study of T-cell reconstitution after alpha-beta-depleted transplantation in children (dated by TCRdb to about 2016). The treatment or condition label for this specimen denotes: allogeneic hematopoietic cell transplantation with graft depleted of TCRalphabeta T cells and CD19 B cells. The library came from PCR. The reads were generated on an Illumina HiSeq 2500. TCR libraries were prepared with molecular barcoding, using unique molecular identifiers to normalize TCRbeta repertoire quantification. TCRdb reanalyzed the raw reads on its own, using fastp at Q25 for trimming and MiXCR for clone calling, and kept in-frame beta chains. Each entry merges the rows of one CDR3 protein and shows their most common DNA and genes. This sample has about 980,000 distinct CDR3 sequences in its table, and roughly 31% of those were observed once. Over 25% of the sample belongs to the ten largest clones.

The material sequenced was PBMCs, mostly from graft donor cells, taken 360 days after TCRalphabeta/CD19-depleted stem cell transplant. All receptors come from a boy less than two years old who had a stem cell transplant for SCID, so the T cells may come from the graft donor.

The rearrangement joins TRBV24-1 to TRBJ2-7, with D uncertain. The CDR3 runs 12 residues. Germline V CDR1 and CDR2: KGHDR, SFDVKD. V lost 4 bases and J lost 7, with 10 bases in between. DNA of the CDR3: TGTGCCACCAGTGACCCCGTAAGGGAGCAGTACTTC. Its translation: CATSDPVREQYF.

J is TRBJ1-1 and V is TRBV6-1; D unclear. The germline V and J ends were trimmed by 10 bases and 0 bases, with 12 bases remaining between them. The V gene's germline CDR1 is MNHNS and CDR2 SASEGT. This CDR3 region has 13 residues. The CDR3: CANRASMNTEAFF. In DNA form, the CDR3 reads TGTGCCAACCGGGCGTCCATGAACACTGAAGCTTTCTTT.

The chain couples TRBV7-3 to TRBJ2-3; possible D gene TRBD1, 5 bases. Germline V CDR1 and CDR2: SGHTA, FQGTGA. This CDR3 has 16 residues. V lost 1 base, J lost 1 base, and 12 bases lay in between. In DNA form, the CDR3 reads TGTGCCAGCAGCTTAAGTCATCCAGGGCGCACAGATACGCAGTATTTT. Translating it yields CASSLSHPGRTDTQYF.

This clonotype appeared a few times. The gene calls are TRBV12-3 or TRBV12-4 and TRBJ1-1; 8 positions match TRBD1. The ends lost 3 bases at V and 5 bases at J; junction bases unmatched: 5. The CDR3 length is 14 residues. The CDR3 sequence is CASSFFQGATEAFF. CDR3 DNA: TGTGCCAGCAGTTTTTTCCAGGGGGCTACTGAAGCTTTCTTT.

The chain uses TRBV2 and TRBJ1-1; D gene uncertain. V dropped 7 bases and J dropped 10 bases, with 16 bases sitting between them. CDR1 is SNHLY and CDR2 is FYNNEI in the germline V gene. This CDR3 is built from 12 residues. The CDR3 DNA follows: TGTGCCAGCATCTTCACCGGAGATGGAGCTTTCTTT. Protein product: CASIFTGDGAFF.